This T cell receptor (beta chain) was observed in a study of vaccination effects on CD4 cells after COVID-19. TCRdb keeps only in-frame clones here, not all; method: immunoSEQ multiplex PCR. Among tens of thousands of clones listed, around 69% were seen once. Notes on this clone: Its antigen is currently unknown.

The ViraFEST assay expanded antigen-specific CD4+ T cells with viral peptide pools before sequencing. At the end of less than 12 days of culture, CD4+ T cells were isolated. Nucleocapsid antibody tests were negative, and the vaccine recipients had no prior SARS-CoV-2 infection. The sample in question was CD4+ T cells from PBMCs cultured with HCoV-NL63 spike peptides, obtained before COVID-19 vaccination. The clonotype was recovered from a human donor who received a COVID-19 vaccine.

CDR3 coding DNA: TGTGCCAGCGGGAGGAGAACCGGGGAGCTGTTTTTT. It translates to CASGRRTGELFF. The chain has TRBV7-7 and TRBJ2-2; D is perhaps TRBD2 (6 bases). Between the trimmed V and J ends, which lost 8 bases and 5 bases, there was a span of 9 bases. Germline V gene sequence: CDR1 SSHAT, CDR2 FNYEAQ (reference sequence). This CDR3 has 12 amino acids. Looking up the rest from reference TRBV7-7 and TRBJ2-2 gives the full variable domain: GAGVSQSPRYKVTKRGQDVTLRCDPISSHATLYWYQQALGQGPEFLTYFNYEAQPDKSGLPSDRFSAERPEGSISTLTIQRTEQRDSAMYRCASGRRTGELFFGEGSRLTVL.